These 23 T cell receptor beta chains share one sample of origin, sequenced in a study of shared clonotypes between healthy human individuals. Only in-frame clones appear in the TCRdb table, and some are missing; sequencing was by immunoSEQ multiplex PCR. This sample has around 1.5 million clones; 95% to 99% occur once, and the top ten carry roughly 0.4%. The specimen sequenced was naive CD4+ T cells sorted from blood. Subset given: CD45RA+ positively selected. Source of these receptors: a man in his thirties or forties in good health.

The CDR3 DNA reads as TGTGCCAGTAGTAGACTAGCGGGAGGACCAGATACGCAGTATTTT. This gives the protein CASSRLAGGPDTQYF. J is TRBJ2-3 and V is TRBV19; 13 positions agree with TRBD2. The CDR3 is made up of 15 amino acids. V shed 4 bases and J 4 bases; nucleotides not matched to a gene: 2. Germline lookup yields CDR1 LNHDA and CDR2 SQIVND (reference sequence).

Regarding this clone: Other DNA variants within this sample encode the same CDR3. The gene calls are TRBV5-1 and TRBJ2-3; D remains ambiguous. V lost 1 base and J 3 bases, leaving 3 bases between the germline ends. The germline gives CDR1 SGHRS, CDR2 YFSETQ. This CDR3 has 12 amino acids. The CDR3 DNA follows: TGCGCCAGCAGCTTGAGAACAGATACGCAGTATTTT. Protein: CASSLRTDTQYF.

The chain couples TRBV18 to TRBJ1-2; D uncertain. Per germline, CDR1 KGHSH and CDR2 LQKENI. This CDR3 comprises 13 residues. Deletions cut 1 base from V and 3 bases from J, with 6 bases between. CDR3 sequence: CASSPQEDYGYTF. DNA for the CDR3: TGTGCCAGCTCACCACAGGAGGACTATGGCTACACCTTC.

The V and J genes are TRBV19 and TRBJ1-5; maybe TRBD1 (5 bases). The CDR3 consists of 16 residues. With 5 bases removed from V and 6 bases from J, the gap between germline ends came to 20 bases. Germline loops: CDR1 LNHDA, CDR2 SQIVND (reference sequence). CDR3 nucleotide sequence: TGTGCCAGTAGTCCAGGAGGGGTGCAGTCGTTTCAGCCCCAGCATTTT. This sequence encodes CASSPGGVQSFQPQHF.

On this clone itself: Distinct nucleotide sequences in the sample also encode this CDR3. The V call is TRBV5-1, the J call TRBJ1-2; D not certain. V lost 4 bases and J lost 2, with 9 bases in between. This CDR3 is 13 amino acids long. CDR1 is SGHRS and CDR2 is YFSETQ in the germline V gene. The CDR3 nucleotides read TGCGCCAGCAGCCTAACAGCGAACTATGGCTACACCTTC. This translates into CASSLTANYGYTF.

The chain links TRBV5-1 to TRBJ2-1, with unresolved D. The CDR3 runs 16 residues. CDR1 and CDR2 from the germline V gene are SGHRS and YFSETQ. V was clipped by 4 bases and J by 3 bases, with 17 bases between them. CDR3 region: CASSAGFGNFYNEQFF. Written as DNA, the CDR3 is TGCGCCAGCAGCGCAGGATTTGGGAATTTCTACAATGAGCAGTTCTTC.

The gene calls are TRBV9 and TRBJ2-6, with D possibly matching TRBD1 (6 bases). The CDR3 loop spans 16 amino acids. Germline CDR1 SGDLS, CDR2 YYNGEE. Trimming cost V 3 bases and J 2 bases, with 12 bases left between them. The CDR3 protein is CASSASRGTGANVLTF. CDR3 nucleotides: TGTGCCAGCAGCGCGAGCAGGGGAACTGGGGCCAACGTCCTGACTTTC.

The J gene is TRBJ2-7, the V gene TRBV7-9; 7 bases line up with TRBD2. Unmatched junction bases numbered 1, after V lost 3 bases and J lost 5 bases. The germline CDR1 and CDR2 sequences are SEHNR and FQNEAQ (reference sequence). The CDR3 has 12 residues. The CDR3 DNA reads TGTGCCAGCAGCTTTACTAGCGACGAGCAGTACTTC. It codes for CASSFTSDEQYF.

The V and J genes are TRBV5-4 and TRBJ2-7, with D perhaps matching TRBD1 (6 bases). The V gene lost 4 bases and the J gene lost 6 bases, with 17 bases spanning the gap. The CDR3 is made up of 14 amino acids. CDR1 and CDR2 (germline): SGHNT, YYREEE (reference sequence). The DNA for the CDR3 is TGTGCCAGCAGCAGGGGGACCCGCCTGGGCGAGCAGTACTTC. Protein: CASSRGTRLGEQYF. Using reference TRBV5-4 and TRBJ2-7 for the parts outside the CDR3, the full variable domain is ETGVTQSPTHLIKTRGQQVTLRCSSQSGHNTVSWYQQALGQGPQFIFQYYREEENGRGNFPPRFSGLQFPNYSSELNVNALELDDSALYLCASSRGTRLGEQYFGPGTRLTVT.

The chain is built from TRBV5-1 and TRBJ2-7; D might be TRBD2 (6 bases). The V and J ends lost 0 bases and 3 bases respectively, with 16 bases between them. The CDR3 is made up of 16 amino acids. Per the germline V gene, CDR1 is SGHRS and CDR2 is YFSETQ. In DNA, the CDR3 is TGCGCCAGCAGCTTGGATCGGGAGAGGGCAAACTACGAGCAGTACTTC. It specifies CASSLDRERANYEQYF.

The chain links TRBV7-9 to TRBJ2-1; D is uncertain. The CDR3 sequence is 13 residues long. V was pared by 11 bases and J by 4 bases, with 15 bases between. Germline V CDR1 and CDR2: SEHNR, FQNEAQ (reference sequence). CDR3 sequence reads: CAPQSSGYNEQFF. CDR3 sequence (DNA): TGTGCCCCCCAGAGCTCCGGGTACAATGAGCAGTTCTTC.

This chain links TRBV10-3 with TRBJ1-2, with D maybe TRBD1 (5 bases). This CDR3 spans 14 amino acids. From germline, CDR1 is ENHRY and CDR2 SYGVKD. V shed 4 bases and J shed 4 bases, with 13 bases lying between them. CDR3 protein: CAISGDRASYGYTF. The CDR3 nucleotides read TGTGCCATCAGTGGGGACCGTGCAAGCTATGGCTACACCTTC.

Note on this clone: Other DNA sequences from this sample encode an identical CDR3 as well. The chain employs TRBV5-1 and TRBJ2-7, with D possibly TRBD2 on 6 matching bases. The CDR3 spans 14 residues. Germline CDR1 SGHRS, CDR2 YFSETQ. Trimming removed 2 bases at V and 7 bases at J, with 16 bases between. The CDR3 here is CASSLGDLAGEQYF. The CDR3 DNA reads TGCGCCAGCAGCTTAGGGGACTTGGCGGGGGAGCAGTACTTC.

The chain joins TRBV7-8 to TRBJ2-1; D unclear. Trimming took 5 bases from V and 4 from J, leaving 18 bases between them. Germline CDR1 is SGHVS and CDR2 is FQNEAQ. CDR3 length: 16 amino acids. CDR3 region: CASSSPKVRVYNEQFF. CDR3 nucleotides: TGTGCCAGCAGCAGCCCAAAGGTCCGGGTATACAATGAGCAGTTCTTC.

V and J are TRBV9 and TRBJ2-1; no definite D call. V lost 4 bases and J 7 bases, leaving 12 bases between the germline ends. CDR3 size: 13 residues. Germline V lookup: CDR1 SGDLS, CDR2 YYNGEE. The CDR3: CASSTSPPNEQFF. The DNA for the CDR3 is TGTGCCAGCAGCACATCCCCCCCTAATGAGCAGTTCTTC.

The V call is TRBV14, the J call TRBJ2-3, with D tentatively TRBD1 (5 bases). The germline gives CDR1 SGHDN, CDR2 FVKESK. V was clipped by 7 bases and J by 3 bases, with 14 bases between them. The CDR3 is made up of 14 amino acids. CDR3 coding DNA: TGTGCCAGCAAAAAGGGGTACGGGACAGATACGCAGTATTTT. Translating it yields CASKKGYGTDTQYF.

The chain has TRBV7-2 and TRBJ2-5, with 10 bases identical to TRBD2. The CDR3 consists of 17 residues. After removal of 5 bases from V and 0 bases from J, the junction contained 9 bases not matched to a gene. Germline CDR1 is SGHTA and CDR2 is FQGNSA. The CDR3 DNA follows: TGTGCCAGCAGCCGAGGCGGAGCGGGAGGGAACCAAGAGACCCAGTACTTC. Translating it yields CASSRGGAGGNQETQYF.

The chain uses TRBV5-1 and TRBJ1-2; D not resolved. The CDR3 sequence is 15 residues long. Germline loops: CDR1 SGHRS, CDR2 YFSETQ. V lost 4 bases and J lost 2, with 15 bases in between. CDR3 residues: CASSTPNRGNYGYTF. The CDR3 DNA reads TGCGCCAGCAGCACTCCGAACAGAGGAAACTATGGCTACACCTTC. The full variable domain, rest sourced from reference TRBV5-1 and TRBJ1-2, is KAGVTQTPRYLIKTRGQQVTLSCSPISGHRSVSWYQQTPGQGLQFLFEYFSETQRNKGNFPGRFSGRQFSNSRSEMNVSTLELGDSALYLCASSTPNRGNYGYTFGSGTRLTVV.

The CDR3 is CASSVEPNRGATGELFF. The CDR3, as DNA: TGTGCCAGCAGCGTAGAACCTAACAGGGGGGCCACCGGGGAGCTGTTTTTT. The rearrangement uses TRBV9 and TRBJ2-2, with TRBD1 identical over 8 bases. CDR1 SGDLS and CDR2 YYNGEE come from the germline V gene. Trimming took 0 bases from V and 4 from J; bases not matched to a gene: 8. The CDR3 consists of 17 residues.

The V and J genes are TRBV28 and TRBJ2-7; 7 bases align to TRBD2. From germline, CDR1 is MDHEN and CDR2 SYDVKM. The CDR3 is 14 amino acids. J was trimmed by 0 bases and V by 6 bases; bases with no gene match: 5. CDR3 loop: CASRAGDRSYEQYF. The CDR3 DNA reads as TGTGCCAGCAGGGCGGGGGACCGCTCCTACGAGCAGTACTTC.

The chain has TRBV6-1 and TRBJ2-5; TRBD1 matches 8 bases. V lost 8 bases to trimming and J lost 5 bases; unmatched junction nucleotides: 4. Germline loops: CDR1 MNHNS, CDR2 SASEGT. This CDR3 region has 12 residues. The CDR3 reads CASDRGRETQYF. The CDR3 nucleotides are TGTGCCAGCGACAGGGGTCGGGAGACCCAGTACTTC.

The rearrangement joins TRBV7-9 to TRBJ1-4, with D perhaps TRBD1 (5 bases). Trimming removed 5 bases from V and 5 bases from J, with 15 bases in between. The germline gives CDR1 SEHNR, CDR2 FQNEAQ (reference sequence). This CDR3 has 15 amino acids. The CDR3 nucleotides read TGTGCCAGCAGCCAAAAGGGGCGGCAGAATGAAAAACTGTTTTTT. As protein: CASSQKGRQNEKLFF.

The chain employs TRBV28 and TRBJ1-1; no definite D call. V lost 7 bases and J lost 7, with 13 bases in between. The CDR3 covers 12 residues. Germline loops: CDR1 MDHEN, CDR2 SYDVKM. CDR3 DNA sequence: TGTGCCAGCACCCTCACAACCAGTGAAGCTTTCTTT. This encodes CASTLTTSEAFF. Full variable domain (remainder filled in from reference TRBV28 and TRBJ1-1): DVKVTQSSRYLVKRTGEKVFLECVQDMDHENMFWYRQDPGLGLRLIYFSYDVKMKEKGDIPEGYSVSREKKERFSLILESASTNQTSMYLCASTLTTSEAFFGQGTRLTVV.